The T cell receptor (beta chain) described here comes from a study of OX40 agonist ivuxolimab in advanced cancers. This CDR3 contains 14 residues. Trimming at V came to 5 bases and at J to 5 bases, leaving 8 bases not matched to a gene. The germline CDR1 and CDR2 sequences are SEHNR and FQNEAQ (reference sequence). Clones were sequenced by immunoSEQ multiplex PCR, and TCRdb holds only the in-frame ones, with some missing. Of about 69,000 clones detected, around 89% appear once; the ten largest clones hold roughly a tenth. The genes are TRBV7-9 and TRBJ2-5; 7 nucleotides match TRBD2. The specimen comprised CD4+ or CD8+ T cells sorted from blood, sampled in a trial of the OX40 agonist ivuxolimab. The TCR comes from an adult with an advanced solid tumor such as melanoma, head and neck, liver or kidney cancer. The CDR3 loop is CASSPQGGPETQYF. CDR3 nucleotide sequence: TGTGCCAGCAGCCCCCAGGGAGGGCCTGAGACCCAGTACTTC.